This entry features one T cell receptor (beta chain) sequence. Its antigen is currently not known. Base qualities are not recorded, but no much larger clone differs from it by a single base. One collaborating source in Seattle enrolled patients while the patients were actively infected and followed the patients over time throughout the course of disease. Each collaborating institution followed its own protocols to collect whole blood in K2EDTA tubes. For TCRbeta analysis, collaborators shipped samples as frozen whole blood, isolated PBMCs, or DNA extracted from either of those sample types. These data come from a study of blood T cell repertoires in COVID-19 (TCRdb year 2020). Context from the whole study: Collaborator samples came from the United States, Italy and Spain and covered acute and convalescent phases of COVID-19. The sample metadata nearly always contained a de-identified subject ID, COVID-19 status, age in years and sex. The repertoires were released in a freely available public database intended as a resource for research on the immune response to SARS-CoV-2. Subjects who had been exposed to COVID-19, were actively infected with it, or had recovered from it provided the deeply sampled blood TCRbeta repertoires that made up the dataset. Where HLA class I and class II types were available, the types were taken from metadata supplied by the sample provider, not from assay-based typing. The material from the prospective study consisted of cDNA or gDNA derived from T cells, B-cell-depleted T cells, or PBMCs. Samples came from the ongoing ImmuneRACE study (first 160 participants) plus 1,254 subjects from 6 global collaborators.

TCRbeta CDR3 regions were amplified from genomic DNA using the immunoSEQ Assay, a bias-controlled multiplex PCR. On the study's bioinformatics: Nucleated cell counts per sample were estimated from amplification of reference gene primers within the assay. Sequence reads were collapsed and filtered to measure the absolute abundance of every unique TCRbeta CDR3 rearrangement. For each sample, productive Simpson clonality was calculated as the square root of Simpson's diversity index across productive rearrangements. TCRdb re-hosts the immuneACCESS table, in-frame sequences only. Its copies lack some clones; in the studies checked, an unresolved V gene accounts for under half of them, and the cause for the rest is not known. The V and J calls and clone size were taken over from that table, and D and trimming were inferred from the DNA. The sample table lists approximately 180,000 clones, roughly four fifths of them with a count of one. The biggest ten clones account for roughly 12% of the sample.

What the research found in general, with its limitations: How much clinical and demographic metadata was included differed by source and by participant, and the metadata was provided uncurated.

Clipping removes 0 bases from V and 6 bases from J, with 2 as the unmatched junction base count. The germline V gene (reference sequence) specifies SEHNR as CDR1 and FQNEAQ as CDR2. From the cysteine through the phenylalanine, the CDR3 covers 15 amino acids. The DNA shown is the 45-base CDR3, in frame from base 1. The sequenced material came from peripheral blood. The sequence derives from a woman over 75 with COVID-19, enrolled during active disease. Recombination linked TRBV7-9 to TRBJ2-7, and 13 junction bases match TRBD2. The CDR3 sequence is CASSLAGTSGIEQYF. The DNA is as follows: TGTGCCAGCAGCTTAGCCGGGACTAGCGGGATCGAGCAGTACTTC.